The count of the clone carrying this T cell receptor beta chain is one. Unmatched junction bases numbered 3, after V lost 1 base and J lost 5 bases. The CDR3 contains 16 residues. Germline CDR1 SEHNR, CDR2 FQNEAQ (reference sequence). The data derive from a study of blood T cell repertoires in COVID-19. Across the study: Donors in the United States, Italy and Spain gave samples during acute or convalescent COVID-19.

Sequencing was performed with immunoSEQ multiplex PCR; in TCRdb, only in-frame clones are kept and a portion is missing. The sample yields about 330,000 clones, 70% to 90% seen once. Input material: peripheral blood. This TCR came from a woman aged 50 to 60 with active or convalescent COVID-19. The rearrangement links TRBV7-9 to TRBJ2-1; 12 positions match TRBD2. The CDR3 loop is CASSLELAGGHNEQFF. The CDR3 DNA reads as TGTGCCAGCAGCTTAGAACTAGCGGGGGGTCACAATGAGCAGTTCTTC.